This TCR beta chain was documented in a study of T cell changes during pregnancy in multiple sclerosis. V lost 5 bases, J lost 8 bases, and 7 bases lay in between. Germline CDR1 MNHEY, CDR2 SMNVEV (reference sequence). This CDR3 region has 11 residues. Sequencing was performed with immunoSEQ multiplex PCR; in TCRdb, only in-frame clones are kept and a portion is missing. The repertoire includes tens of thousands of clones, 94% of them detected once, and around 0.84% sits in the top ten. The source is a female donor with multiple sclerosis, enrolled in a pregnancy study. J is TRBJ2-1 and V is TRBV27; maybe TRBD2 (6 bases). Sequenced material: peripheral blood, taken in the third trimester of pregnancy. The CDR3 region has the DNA TGTGCCAGCAGTCCGGGAGATGAGCAGTTCTTC. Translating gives CASSPGDEQFF.